This passage covers 20 T cell receptor beta chains from one sample sequenced in a study of blood T cell repertoires in COVID-19. The data were produced by immunoSEQ multiplex PCR, yet TCRdb's version contains in-frame clones alone and is incomplete. Here the sample spans roughly 330,000 clones, roughly 88% being singletons. Sequenced sample: PBMCs or T cells enriched from blood (not recorded which). The receptors were gathered from a man aged 25 to 40 who had recovered from COVID-19.

This clone has a single count. This chain links TRBV5-1 with TRBJ2-7; 8 positions match TRBD1. J was trimmed by 7 bases and V by 4 bases; bases with no gene match: 13. The CDR3 covers 15 residues. The germline V gene has CDR1 SGHRS and CDR2 YFSETQ. CDR3 bases: TGCGCCAGCAGCCCGGAACCAGGGGGCCAAGGAGAGCAGTACTTC. It is translated as CASSPEPGGQGEQYF.

The V call is TRBV7-9, the J call TRBJ1-1; D is uncertain. The CDR3 contains 14 residues. The germline CDR1 and CDR2 sequences are SEHNR and FQNEAQ (reference sequence). V gave up 2 bases and J gave up 6 bases, with 13 bases separating them. CDR3 protein: CASSLLAGLAEAFF. DNA for the CDR3: TGTGCCAGCAGCTTATTGGCGGGGTTAGCTGAAGCTTTCTTT.

This clone came up once. The J gene is TRBJ1-1, the V gene TRBV18; the D is unclear. The CDR3 extends over 13 amino acids. The germline CDR1 and CDR2 sequences are KGHSH and LQKENI. V was pared by 5 bases and J by 2 bases, with 9 bases between. CDR3 region: CASSSPGNTEAFF. As DNA, the CDR3 is TGTGCCAGCTCAAGCCCGGGAAACACTGAAGCTTTCTTT.

The CDR3 reads CASSIYQGRTEAFF. The CDR3 bases are TGTGCCAGTAGTATATACCAGGGCCGTACTGAAGCTTTCTTT. The chain joins TRBV19 to TRBJ1-1; a weak D match, TRBD1 (5 bases). This CDR3 has 14 residues. Germline V gene data show CDR1 as LNHDA and CDR2 as SQIVND (reference sequence). V lost 2 bases to trimming and J lost 5 bases, with 12 bases between them.

This clone was seen only a few times. This chain links TRBV16 with TRBJ2-7; 7 nucleotides agree with TRBD1. This CDR3 is 14 amino acids long. Germline V CDR1 and CDR2: KGHSY, FQNENV. With V trimmed by 7 bases and J by 0 bases, 6 bases remained unmatched. CDR3 residues: CASNPGTVSYEQYF. Here the CDR3 DNA reads TGTGCCAGCAACCCCGGGACAGTCTCCTACGAGCAGTACTTC.

V is TRBV28 and J is TRBJ2-2, with 13 positions matching TRBD2. The length of the CDR3 is 17 residues. The J segment lost 3 bases and the V segment lost 5 bases, leaving 6 bases of the junction unmatched. Looked up from germline, CDR1 is MDHEN and CDR2 is SYDVKM. The CDR3 coding sequence is TGTGCCAGCAGTGGAGGGACTAGCGGGACTTACACCGGGGAGCTGTTTTTT. Translation gives CASSGGTSGTYTGELFF.

This clone was detected once. The V gene is TRBV3-1 (or the pseudogene TRBV3-2), the J gene TRBJ1-5; 7 bases are shared with TRBD1. V dropped 5 bases and J dropped 5; count of bases not matched to a gene: 15. The CDR3 spans 17 residues. Germline lookup yields CDR1 LGHDT and CDR2 YNNKEL (reference sequence). CDR3 sequence (DNA): TGTGCCAGCAGCGGGGGTAGGCCGGGACAGCCGTATCAGCCCCAGCATTTT. Its protein is CASSGGRPGQPYQPQHF.

Of note for this clone: Other DNA sequences from this sample encode an identical CDR3 as well. CDR3 sequence: CASSLAGQGNEKLFF. The CDR3 DNA sequence: TGCGCCAGCAGCTTGGCAGGACAGGGAAATGAAAAACTGTTTTTT. The rearrangement uses TRBV5-1 and TRBJ1-4, with TRBD1 matching 8 bases. V was pared by 0 bases and J by 5 bases, with 3 bases of the junction left unmatched. Germline V gives CDR1 SGHRS, CDR2 YFSETQ. The CDR3 covers 15 residues.

The rearrangement joins TRBV11-3 to TRBJ2-1; the D gene is possibly TRBD1 (6 bases). The CDR3 runs 15 residues. The ends were cut back, 1 base at V and 8 bases at J, with 15 bases in the middle. Germline V CDR1 and CDR2: SGHNT, YENEEA. CDR3 bases: TGTGCCAGCAGCTTAGGCTTGGGGGCGATTGATGAGCAGTTCTTC. Protein sequence: CASSLGLGAIDEQFF. The variable domain in full, with the rest retrieved from reference TRBV11-3 and TRBJ2-1, is EAGVVQSPRYKIIEKKQPVAFWCNPISGHNTLYWYLQNLGQGPELLIRYENEEAVDDSQLPKDRFSAERLKGVDSTLKIQPAELGDSAVYLCASSLGLGAIDEQFFGPGTRLTVL.

This chain connects TRBV15 to TRBJ1-4; no definite D call. Germline-derived CDR1 and CDR2 are LNHNV and YYDKDF (reference sequence). The V end was cut by 5 bases, the J end by 1 base, with 11 bases between. The CDR3 covers 15 residues. The CDR3 loop reads CATSLATGTNEKLFF. For the CDR3, the DNA is TGTGCCACCAGCTTAGCCACGGGAACTAATGAAAAACTGTTTTTT.

This chain uses TRBV4-2 with TRBJ1-6; 10 bases map to TRBD1. J was trimmed by 9 bases and V by 3 bases; bases with no gene match: 2. Germline V gene sequence: CDR1 LGHNA, CDR2 YNFKEQ. The CDR3 has 14 residues. CDR3 sequence: CASSQGTGVSPLHF. As DNA, the CDR3 is TGTGCCAGCAGCCAGGGGACAGGGGTTTCACCCCTCCACTTT.

V usage is TRBV21-1 and J usage is TRBJ2-5; TRBD2, the table's D call, lacks a check against the DNA. TRBV21-1 is labeled a pseudogene. CDR3 length: 18 residues. CDR3 sequence (DNA): TGTGCCAGCAGCAAAGAAGGATTAGCGGGGGTGATGCAAGAGACCCAGTACTTC. It specifies CASSKEGLAGVMQETQYF.

V usage is TRBV18 and J usage is TRBJ1-1; D gene unclear. This CDR3 comprises 13 residues. V lost 5 bases and J 1 base, leaving 8 bases between the germline ends. Germline CDR1 KGHSH, CDR2 LQKENI. This chain's CDR3 is CASSVLRNTEAFF. CDR3 in DNA: TGTGCCAGCTCAGTTCTAAGGAACACTGAAGCTTTCTTT. The full variable domain, its missing parts supplied by reference TRBV18 and TRBJ1-1, is NAGVMQNPRHLVRRRGQEARLRCSPMKGHSHVYWYRQLPEEGLKFMVYLQKENIIDESGMPKERFSAEFPKEGPSILRIQQVVRGDSAAYFCASSVLRNTEAFFGQGTRLTVV.

V is TRBV12-3 or TRBV12-4 and J is TRBJ2-1; TRBD2 might be the D (6 bases). Trimming removed 2 bases at V and 10 bases at J, with 12 bases between. This CDR3 has 13 amino acids. CDR3 protein: CASSLTGTHEQFF. CDR3 nucleotides: TGTGCCAGCAGTTTAACGGGGACTCACGAGCAGTTCTTC.

This chain uses TRBV3-1 (or the pseudogene TRBV3-2) with TRBJ2-1; D call uncertain. V was cut by 2 bases and J by 10 bases, with 9 bases left in between. The germline CDR1 and CDR2 sequences are LGHDT and YNNKEL (reference sequence). The CDR3 consists of 12 residues. CDR3 coding DNA: TGTGCCAGCAGCCAACTACGACACGAGCAGTTCTTC. As protein: CASSQLRHEQFF.

The chain recombines TRBV27 with TRBJ2-7; D ambiguous. The V end was cut by 3 bases, the J end by 2 bases, with 17 bases between. The CDR3 contains 16 residues. Germline lookup yields CDR1 MNHEY and CDR2 SMNVEV (reference sequence). CDR3: CASSFLGVNGPYEQYF. The CDR3 DNA sequence: TGTGCCAGCAGTTTTCTTGGAGTAAATGGTCCCTACGAGCAGTACTTC.

V usage is TRBV7-9 and J usage is TRBJ2-2, with a possible D match to TRBD1 (5 bases). The V end lost 1 base, the J end lost 3 bases, and 12 bases lay between the germline ends. In germline, CDR1 is SEHNR, CDR2 FQNEAQ (reference sequence). The CDR3 covers 16 residues. The CDR3 here is CASSLGSQGYTGELFF. The DNA of the CDR3 is TGTGCCAGCAGCTTAGGTAGTCAGGGATACACCGGGGAGCTGTTTTTT.

In nucleotides, the CDR3 is TGTGCCAGTAGTATTGGTCAGGGGAGCTCCTACGAGCAGTACTTC. It is translated as CASSIGQGSSYEQYF. The chain recombines TRBV19 with TRBJ2-7; D possibly corresponds to TRBD1 (6 bases). CDR3 length: 15 residues. The V and J ends lost 3 bases and 0 bases respectively, with 12 bases between them. Germline V gene lookup returns CDR1 LNHDA and CDR2 SQIVND (reference sequence). The full variable domain, rest sourced from reference TRBV19 and TRBJ2-7, is DGGITQSPKYLFRKEGQNVTLSCEQNLNHDAMYWYRQDPGQGLRLIYYSQIVNDFQKGDIAEGYSVSREKKESFPLTVTSAQKNPTAFYLCASSIGQGSSYEQYFGPGTRLTVT.

The chain carries TRBV5-1 and TRBJ2-1; a weak D match, TRBD1 (6 bases). The CDR3 is 14 amino acids. V was trimmed by 5 bases and J by 4 bases, leaving 13 bases between them. CDR1 is SGHRS, CDR2 YFSETQ, per germline. CDR3 sequence (DNA): TGCGCCAGCAGACGACAGGAGGTTTACAATGAGCAGTTCTTC. This translates into CASRRQEVYNEQFF.

This chain joins TRBV2 and TRBJ1-1; 7 nucleotides agree with TRBD1. V lost 9 bases to trimming and J lost 5 bases; unmatched junction nucleotides: 9. The CDR3 spans 13 residues. The germline V gene has CDR1 SNHLY and CDR2 FYNNEI. The CDR3 spells CARETGMDTEAFF. The CDR3 nucleotides are TGTGCCAGAGAGACAGGGATGGATACTGAAGCTTTCTTT. Combining the CDR3 with reference TRBV2 and TRBJ1-1 gives the whole variable domain EPEVTQTPSHQVTQMGQEVILRCVPISNHLYFYWYRQILGQKVEFLVSFYNNEISEKSEIFDDQFSVERPDGSNFTLKIRSTKLEDSAMYFCARETGMDTEAFFGQGTRLTVV.